This T cell receptor beta chain was retrieved from a study of esophageal squamous cell carcinoma under preoperative chemotherapy. Time point meaning: after preoperative PTX-NDP chemotherapy. Paclitaxel-nedaplatin chemotherapy was given to patients ahead of their surgery. TCRdb used MiXCR to reprocess the PCR reads, holding one entry per CDR3 protein. In the table there are about 9,300 distinct CDR3 sequences, over 40% of which are singletons. This clonotype was counted a few times. This CDR3 contains 15 residues. After removal of 3 bases from V and 3 bases from J, the junction contained 3 bases not matched to a gene.

The clonotype originates from a human donor with esophageal squamous cell carcinoma. The donor label of this sample is uncertain. The J gene is TRBJ2-3, the V gene TRBV12-3 or TRBV12-4, with 10 bases lining up with TRBD1. The material was obtained from a patient given preoperative chemotherapy. Written as DNA, the CDR3 is TGTGCCAGCAGTTTTCAGGGACAGGGGACAGATACGCAGTATTTT. This codes for CASSFQGQGTDTQYF.